These 22 T cell receptor beta chains were sequenced from one sample in a study of T cell responses to AZD1222 COVID-19 vaccine. TCRdb keeps only in-frame clones here, not all; method: immunoSEQ multiplex PCR. Of 45,000 to 65,000 clones in the sample, 80% to 90% were seen once. The sample in question was peripheral blood, obtained 28 days after the second AZD1222 dose. Receptors were obtained from an adult who received the AZD1222 COVID-19 vaccine.

This clone was observed a handful of times. The V gene is TRBV7-2, the J gene TRBJ2-7; 10 bases map to TRBD2. There are 18 residues in the CDR3. Germline CDR1 reads SGHTA; CDR2 reads FQGNSA. The trim removed 1 base at V and 0 bases at J, leaving 9 bases unmatched. CDR3 protein: CASSLGLSGRIDSYEQYF. The CDR3 DNA reads as TGTGCCAGCAGCTTAGGGCTTAGCGGGAGGATTGACTCCTACGAGCAGTACTTC.

The V and J genes are TRBV24-1 and TRBJ2-1, with 7 positions matching TRBD2. J lost 9 bases, V lost 9 bases, and 10 bases had no gene match. There are 13 residues in the CDR3. Per germline, CDR1 KGHDR and CDR2 SFDVKD. The chain's CDR3 is CATSADGGGEQFF. CDR3 in DNA: TGTGCCACCTCAGCGGACGGCGGGGGTGAGCAGTTCTTC.

The chain has TRBV10-3 and TRBJ2-7; 16 bases line up with TRBD2. The CDR3 runs to 15 residues. J was trimmed by 4 bases and V by 7 bases; bases with no gene match: 4. The germline CDR1 and CDR2 sequences are ENHRY and SYGVKD. CDR3 amino acids: CAIMGTSGRGYEQYF. DNA of the CDR3: TGTGCCATCATGGGGACTAGCGGGAGGGGTTACGAGCAGTACTTC.

This chain connects TRBV10-3 to TRBJ1-2, with 10 bases identical to TRBD1. The CDR3 covers 14 residues. CDR1 and CDR2 (germline): ENHRY, SYGVKD. J was trimmed by 5 bases and V by 6 bases; bases with no gene match: 6. In nucleotides, the CDR3 is TGTGCCATCAGAGCTGGACAGGGGGGATATGGCTACACCTTC. This gives the protein CAIRAGQGGYGYTF.

This clone was counted only a few times. The J gene is TRBJ2-2, the V gene TRBV5-4; 10 nucleotides match TRBD2. The germline gives CDR1 SGHNT, CDR2 YYREEE (reference sequence). V gave up 5 bases and J gave up 3 bases; unmatched junction bases: 4. The CDR3 contains 15 residues. CDR3 DNA sequence: TGTGCCAGCAGTCGTAGCGGGAGGTACACCGGGGAGCTGTTTTTT. Amino acids: CASSRSGRYTGELFF.

The chain joins TRBV6-2 or TRBV6-3 to TRBJ1-2; D is perhaps TRBD1 (6 bases). Trimming pared 2 bases from V and 5 bases from J, leaving 15 bases between. The length of the CDR3 is 15 residues. CDR1 and CDR2 from the germline V gene are MNHEY and SVGEGT. The CDR3 region has the DNA TGTGCCAGCAGTTACGGAACAGGGCGGGAGTATGGCTACACCTTC. It encodes CASSYGTGREYGYTF.

V and J are TRBV4-1 and TRBJ2-2; TRBD2 agrees at 12 bases. Trimming cost V 4 bases and J 6 bases; bases outside gene matches: 6. Per germline, CDR1 MGHRA and CDR2 YSYEKL. This CDR3 is 16 amino acids long. The CDR3 spells CASSPPASGRAGELFF. Written as DNA, the CDR3 is TGCGCCAGCAGCCCCCCGGCTAGCGGGAGGGCCGGGGAGCTGTTTTTT.

This sequence joins TRBV5-5 and TRBJ2-1; a weak D match, TRBD2 (5 bases). Looked up from germline, CDR1 is SGHKS and CDR2 is YYEKEE (reference sequence). The V and J ends lost 4 bases and 4 bases respectively, with 9 bases between them. The CDR3 is made up of 13 amino acids. CDR3 residues: CASSPRAYNEQFF. The CDR3 nucleotides read TGTGCCAGCAGCCCGAGGGCGTACAATGAGCAGTTCTTC.

The J gene is TRBJ1-1, the V gene TRBV28; D is uncertain. V was clipped by 4 bases and J by 13 bases, with 16 bases between them. The CDR3 sequence is 12 residues long. Germline V lookup: CDR1 MDHEN, CDR2 SYDVKM. This CDR3 reads CASSWGTRGDFF. CDR3 DNA sequence: TGTGCCAGCAGTTGGGGAACCCGTGGGGATTTCTTT.

The chain has TRBV20-1 and TRBJ2-3, with unresolved D. Germline V gene sequence: CDR1 DFQATT, CDR2 SNEGSKA (reference sequence). CDR3 length equals 14 residues. V was pared by 3 bases and J by 1 base, with 11 bases between. DNA of the CDR3: TGCAGTGCTAGTTTCTTGACCCGCACAGATACGCAGTATTTT. This gives the protein CSASFLTRTDTQYF.

The V call is TRBV30, the J call TRBJ2-5; maybe TRBD1 (5 bases). The CDR3 is 14 residues long. With 3 bases removed from V and 5 bases from J, the gap between germline ends came to 16 bases. Germline V gives CDR1 GTSNPN, CDR2 SVGIG (reference sequence). The CDR3 here is CAWRARGHWETQYF. CDR3 bases: TGTGCCTGGAGGGCAAGGGGCCACTGGGAGACCCAGTACTTC.

In this sample, this clone turned up a few times. The chain carries TRBV7-8 and TRBJ1-5; D is uncertain. The germline gives CDR1 SGHVS, CDR2 FQNEAQ. Trimming took off 1 base at V and 1 base at J, with 14 bases between the two ends. There are 17 residues in the CDR3. The CDR3 sequence is CASSLGSLGGSNQPQHF. DNA for the CDR3: TGTGCCAGCAGCTTAGGATCTCTGGGAGGGAGCAATCAGCCCCAGCATTTT.

The chain links TRBV19 to TRBJ1-6; D call uncertain. The germline CDR1 and CDR2 sequences are LNHDA and SQIVND (reference sequence). The length of the CDR3 is 13 residues. The V gene lost 1 base and the J gene lost 9 bases, with 7 bases spanning the gap. The CDR3 reads CASSIAAPSPLHF. CDR3 DNA sequence: TGTGCCAGTAGTATAGCCGCGCCTTCACCCCTCCACTTT.

The CDR3: CASSGGRREDTQYF. The CDR3 DNA reads as TGTGCCAGCAGCGGCGGGAGGCGGGAAGATACGCAGTATTTT. J is TRBJ2-3 and V is TRBV7-9; 8 positions match TRBD2. V gave up 5 bases and J gave up 5 bases; unmatched junction bases: 6. CDR1 is SEHNR and CDR2 is FQNEAQ in the germline V gene (reference sequence). This CDR3 is built from 14 residues. The whole variable domain, filled in from reference TRBV7-9 and TRBJ2-3, reads DTGVSQNPRHKITKRGQNVTFRCDPISEHNRLYWYRQTLGQGPEFLTYFQNEAQLEKSRLLSDRFSAERPKGSFSTLEIQRTEQGDSAMYLCASSGGRREDTQYFGPGTRLTVL.

V gene TRBV24-1 combines with J gene TRBJ2-3; D is perhaps TRBD2 (6 bases). CDR3 length: 16 residues. CDR1 KGHDR and CDR2 SFDVKD come from the germline V gene. Trimming left V 3 bases short and J 1 base short, with 13 bases between. CDR3 protein: CATSDPGERGTDTQYF. The CDR3 bases are TGTGCCACCAGTGATCCGGGGGAGAGAGGCACAGATACGCAGTATTTT.

V usage is TRBV7-8 and J usage is TRBJ2-2; no reliable D call. This CDR3 is built from 15 residues. Germline V lookup: CDR1 SGHVS, CDR2 FQNEAQ. V lost 5 bases and J lost 1, with 11 bases in between. The chain's CDR3 is CASSHRTQNTGELFF. In DNA form, the CDR3 reads TGTGCCAGCAGCCACCGGACCCAGAACACCGGGGAGCTGTTTTTT.

J is TRBJ1-5 and V is TRBV10-2, with TRBD1 identical over 7 bases. CDR1 and CDR2 from the germline V gene are WSHSY and SAAADI. This CDR3 has 14 residues. The V and J ends lost 4 bases and 0 bases, in that order; junction bases with no gene match: 0. CDR3 DNA sequence: TGCGCCAGCAGTGGACAGGGTAGCAATCAGCCCCAGCATTTT. Protein product: CASSGQGSNQPQHF.

The CDR3 DNA reads TGCGCCAGCACATACCCCCTAGCGGGCCAAGAGACCCAGTACTTC. Translated: CASTYPLAGQETQYF. The J gene is TRBJ2-5, the V gene TRBV5-1, with TRBD2 matching over 8 bases. The CDR3 spans 15 residues. V lost 6 bases to trimming and J lost 1 base; unmatched junction nucleotides: 8. Germline loops: CDR1 SGHRS, CDR2 YFSETQ. The full variable domain, its missing parts supplied by reference TRBV5-1 and TRBJ2-5, is KAGVTQTPRYLIKTRGQQVTLSCSPISGHRSVSWYQQTPGQGLQFLFEYFSETQRNKGNFPGRFSGRQFSNSRSEMNVSTLELGDSALYLCASTYPLAGQETQYFGPGTRLLVL.

This sequence joins TRBV19 and TRBJ1-2; TRBD1 might be the D (6 bases). CDR3 length: 16 residues. Trimming removed 1 base from V and 4 bases from J, with 16 bases in between. The germline V gene encodes CDR1 LNHDA and CDR2 SQIVND (reference sequence). CDR3 nucleotides: TGTGCCAGTAGTATAGGTGCCGGCGGGGGGCCCTATGGCTACACCTTC. Translating it yields CASSIGAGGGPYGYTF.

The chain recombines TRBV28 with TRBJ1-1; D is unclear. CDR3 length: 13 amino acids. V lost 6 bases and J lost 8, with 16 bases in between. CDR1 and CDR2 (germline): MDHEN, SYDVKM. DNA of the CDR3: TGTGCCAGCAGGTACTCGCTATCGGGAGAAGCTTTCTTT. Translating it yields CASRYSLSGEAFF.

V usage is TRBV2 and J usage is TRBJ1-3, with unresolved D. Germline lookup yields CDR1 SNHLY and CDR2 FYNNEI. The CDR3 is 16 amino acids. V dropped 1 base and J dropped 2 bases, with 12 bases sitting between them. The DNA of the CDR3 is TGTGCCAGCAGTGAAGGGAGGGCTGGGACTGGAAACACCATATATTTT. Its translation is CASSEGRAGTGNTIYF.

This chain uses TRBV2 with TRBJ1-5; a weak D match, TRBD1 (5 bases). The V gene's germline CDR1 is SNHLY and CDR2 FYNNEI. Trimming removed 3 bases at V and 6 bases at J, with 18 bases between. The CDR3 covers 16 residues. CDR3 sequence (DNA): TGTGCCAGCAGTGATAGCGGGGGTCCGGTGGGTCAGCCCCAGCATTTT. The encoded protein is CASSDSGGPVGQPQHF.